A single sample is the source of the 19 T cell receptor beta chains below, sequenced in a study of T cells after yellow fever vaccination. TCRdb ran MiXCR on the 5' RACE reads and lists one entry per CDR3 protein. The sample has 200,000 to 300,000 distinct CDR3 sequences; roughly 6.8% are singletons. Source: CD4+ T cells sorted from PBMCs, taken on the day of the yellow fever booster vaccination. All receptors come from a man aged 25-45 years who received the YFV17D yellow fever vaccine.

In its sample, this clonotype was seen many times. The chain recombines TRBV29-1 with TRBJ2-1; D gene uncertain. The CDR3 runs to 11 residues. Trimming left V 2 bases short and J 7 bases short, with 6 bases between. The germline V gene has CDR1 SQVTM and CDR2 ANQGSEA. The CDR3 loop is CSVEFTNEQFF. Written as DNA, the CDR3 is TGCAGCGTTGAATTTACAAATGAGCAGTTCTTC.

This clonotype appeared a few times. This rearrangement joins TRBV3-1 to TRBJ2-1; possible D gene TRBD2, 6 bases. Trimming stripped 3 bases from V and 0 bases from J, with 9 bases between. The germline V gene encodes CDR1 LGHDT and CDR2 YNNKEL (reference sequence). The length of the CDR3 is 15 residues. CDR3 sequence reads: CASSQGLSSYNEQFF. The CDR3 coding sequence is TGTGCCAGCAGCCAGGGACTCAGCTCCTACAATGAGCAGTTCTTC.

This clonotype has a handful of counts. The V call is TRBV12-3 or TRBV12-4, the J call TRBJ2-2; D unclear. Trimming removed 4 bases at V and 3 bases at J, with 9 bases between. There are 14 residues in the CDR3. CDR3 nucleotide sequence: TGTGCCAGCAGTTCGGCAGGCGACACCGGGGAGCTGTTTTTT. This sequence encodes CASSSAGDTGELFF.

This clonotype has just a few counts. The rearrangement links TRBV5-4 to TRBJ2-5; 10 nucleotides match TRBD2. The germline V gene has CDR1 SGHNT and CDR2 YYREEE (reference sequence). This CDR3 spans 17 amino acids. V was clipped by 0 bases and J by 4 bases; unmatched bases: 9. CDR3 residues: CASSLGASSGRAETQYF. In DNA form, the CDR3 reads TGTGCCAGCAGCTTGGGGGCATCCAGCGGGAGGGCAGAGACCCAGTACTTC.

This clonotype was detected ten times or more. The chain couples TRBV18 to TRBJ2-1; D ambiguous. Germline CDR1 is KGHSH and CDR2 is LQKENI. The CDR3 spans 15 residues. Between the trimmed V and J ends, which lost 2 bases and 2 bases, there was a span of 10 bases. The CDR3 sequence: CASSPLGFTYNEQFF. The CDR3 DNA reads TGTGCCAGCTCACCATTGGGGTTCACCTACAATGAGCAGTTCTTC.

This clonotype was found many times. CDR3 nucleotides: TGTGCCAGCACCGTCGACCAAATCCACTACGAGCAGTACTTC. This encodes CASTVDQIHYEQYF. The gene calls are TRBV12-3 or TRBV12-4 and TRBJ2-7; D not resolved. V was cut by 7 bases and J by 3 bases, with 16 bases left in between. The CDR3 loop spans 14 amino acids.

This clonotype occurred many times. The rearrangement joins TRBV5-1 to TRBJ2-5; D call uncertain. The CDR3 is 14 amino acids. Trimming took 0 bases from V and 2 from J, leaving 8 bases between them. Germline V gene lookup returns CDR1 SGHRS and CDR2 YFSETQ. The CDR3 sequence: CASSLVPEQETQYF. CDR3 DNA sequence: TGCGCCAGCAGCTTGGTACCAGAACAAGAGACCCAGTACTTC. The full variable domain, rest sourced from reference TRBV5-1 and TRBJ2-5, is KAGVTQTPRYLIKTRGQQVTLSCSPISGHRSVSWYQQTPGQGLQFLFEYFSETQRNKGNFPGRFSGRQFSNSRSEMNVSTLELGDSALYLCASSLVPEQETQYFGPGTRLLVL.

This chain joins TRBV5-1 and TRBJ1-2; D call uncertain. The CDR3 totals 13 residues. Germline loops: CDR1 SGHRS, CDR2 YFSETQ. V dropped 4 bases and J dropped 1 base, with 8 bases sitting between them. The CDR3 spells CASSIGSNYGYTF. The DNA of the CDR3 is TGCGCCAGCAGCATAGGGAGTAACTATGGCTACACCTTC.

This clonotype has just a few counts. This chain connects TRBV5-4 to TRBJ2-1, with D perhaps TRBD1 (6 bases). V was clipped by 2 bases and J by 5 bases, with 11 bases between them. Germline CDR1 is SGHNT and CDR2 is YYREEE (reference sequence). There are 14 residues in the CDR3. The CDR3 DNA reads as TGTGCCAGCAGCTTCCGACAGGAGAACAATGAGCAGTTCTTC. Translating it yields CASSFRQENNEQFF.

This clonotype was recorded many times. The CDR3 is CASSLLYSPLHF. The CDR3 coding sequence is TGTGCCAGCAGTTTATTATATTCACCCCTCCACTTT. The V and J genes are TRBV28 and TRBJ1-6; D remains ambiguous. V gave up 1 base and J gave up 8 bases, with 3 bases separating them. Germline V CDR1 and CDR2: MDHEN, SYDVKM. This CDR3 is 12 amino acids long.

This clonotype was seen a few times. This chain links TRBV28 with TRBJ2-7; D possibly corresponds to TRBD2 (6 bases). The germline V gene has CDR1 MDHEN and CDR2 SYDVKM. The CDR3 has 14 residues. Trimming shortened V by 4 bases and J by 2 bases, and 12 bases separated the two germline ends. The CDR3 loop is CASSSRDLAYEQYF. Here the CDR3 DNA reads TGTGCCAGCAGTTCCCGGGACTTAGCCTACGAGCAGTACTTC.

The genes are TRBV5-1 and TRBJ1-1, with D perhaps matching TRBD1 (5 bases). With 4 bases removed from V and 3 bases from J, the gap between germline ends came to 16 bases. CDR1 and CDR2 (germline): SGHRS, YFSETQ. CDR3 length equals 15 residues. The CDR3 DNA follows: TGCGCCAGCAGCATGGGGCGCCCGCTGGACACTGAAGCTTTCTTT. Translation gives CASSMGRPLDTEAFF.

This clonotype has only a few counts. This chain uses TRBV12-3 or TRBV12-4 with TRBJ2-1, with D tentatively TRBD2 (5 bases). CDR3 length: 13 residues. CDR3 bases: TGTCCGGATCGTCGGGGAGAGGTCGATGAGCAGTTCTTC. It specifies CPDRRGEVDEQFF.

CDR3 in amino acids: CASSQGLFSFETQYF. The CDR3 DNA follows: TGTGCCAGCAGCCAAGGATTATTCTCGTTTGAGACCCAGTACTTC. V usage is TRBV4-2 and J usage is TRBJ2-5; D remains unclear. The CDR3 is 15 residues long. The ends were cut back, 1 base at V and 5 bases at J, with 14 bases in the middle. Germline V gene lookup returns CDR1 LGHNA and CDR2 YNFKEQ.

Remarks on this clonotype: One base away lies a much larger clone, so this may be a sequencing read error. This chain joins TRBV20-1 and TRBJ1-2; D uncertain. Germline V lookup: CDR1 DFQATT, CDR2 SNEGSKA (reference sequence). The CDR3 is 13 residues long. Trimming took off 4 bases at V and 7 bases at J, with 16 bases between the two ends. CDR3 in amino acids: CSATPFRYGGYTF. CDR3 nucleotide sequence: TGCAGTGCTACCCCTTTCCGGTACGGTGGCTACACCTTC.

This clonotype was seen a few times. This chain links TRBV24-1 with TRBJ2-5; possible D gene TRBD2, 6 bases. Looked up from germline, CDR1 is KGHDR and CDR2 is SFDVKD. Trimming left V 5 bases short and J 4 bases short, with 13 bases between. This CDR3 contains 14 residues. The DNA for the CDR3 is TGTGCCACCAGTGCTGCGGGAAAGGTAGAGACCCAGTACTTC. Its protein is CATSAAGKVETQYF.

This clonotype was seen a handful of times. This chain connects TRBV6-6 to TRBJ2-2; tentative D call: TRBD2 (6 bases). V dropped 4 bases and J dropped 8 bases, with 11 bases sitting between them. Germline CDR1 reads MNHNY; CDR2 reads SVGAGI (reference sequence). This CDR3 comprises 13 residues. CDR3 sequence reads: CASSSREFGELFF. DNA of the CDR3: TGTGCCAGCAGTTCCCGGGAGTTTGGGGAGCTGTTTTTT.

The J gene is TRBJ2-4, the V gene TRBV7-2; D may be TRBD1 (6 bases). Germline assignment: CDR1 SGHTA and CDR2 FQGNSA. V dropped 1 base and J dropped 8 bases, with 12 bases sitting between them. There are 14 residues in the CDR3. CDR3 DNA: TGTGCCAGCAGCTTAGAGCAGGGGATGGACATTCAGTACTTC. This sequence encodes CASSLEQGMDIQYF.

There are many counts of this clonotype. V and J are TRBV6-1 and TRBJ2-2, with a tentative D call TRBD1 (6 bases). V lost 5 bases, J lost 4 bases, and 14 bases lay in between. This CDR3 region has 15 residues. Germline assignment: CDR1 MNHNS and CDR2 SASEGT. CDR3: CASSTGSLATGELFF. CDR3 bases: TGTGCCAGCAGTACAGGGAGTCTGGCCACCGGGGAGCTGTTTTTT.